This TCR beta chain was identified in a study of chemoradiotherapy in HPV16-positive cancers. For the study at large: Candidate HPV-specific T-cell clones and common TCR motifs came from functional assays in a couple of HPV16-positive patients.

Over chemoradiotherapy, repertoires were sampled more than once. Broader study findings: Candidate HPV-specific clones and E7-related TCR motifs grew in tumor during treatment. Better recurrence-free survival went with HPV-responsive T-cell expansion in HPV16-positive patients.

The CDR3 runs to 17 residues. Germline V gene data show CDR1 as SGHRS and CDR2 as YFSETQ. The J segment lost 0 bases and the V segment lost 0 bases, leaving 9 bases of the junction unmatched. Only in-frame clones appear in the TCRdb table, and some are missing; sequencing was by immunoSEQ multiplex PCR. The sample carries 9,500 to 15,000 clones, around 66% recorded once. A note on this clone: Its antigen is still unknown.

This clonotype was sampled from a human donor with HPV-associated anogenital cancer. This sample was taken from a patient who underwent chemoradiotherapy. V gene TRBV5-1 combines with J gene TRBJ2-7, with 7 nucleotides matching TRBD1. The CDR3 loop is CASSLGWGQLSSYEQYF. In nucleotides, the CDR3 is TGCGCCAGCAGCTTGGGCTGGGGACAGCTTAGCTCCTACGAGCAGTACTTC. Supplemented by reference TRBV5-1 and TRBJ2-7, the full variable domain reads KAGVTQTPRYLIKTRGQQVTLSCSPISGHRSVSWYQQTPGQGLQFLFEYFSETQRNKGNFPGRFSGRQFSNSRSEMNVSTLELGDSALYLCASSLGWGQLSSYEQYFGPGTRLTVT.